The rows below give T cell receptor beta chains drawn from one sample of a study of T cells in Graves' hyperthyroidism and ophthalmopathy. TCRdb re-analysed the multiplex PCR reads in MiXCR, keeping a single row per CDR3 protein. The sample consists of some 600,000 distinct CDR3 sequences, approximately 15% of them appearing once. The sequencing input was blood. Receptors originate from a woman aged 30 to 39 with Graves' hyperthyroidism that later progressed to Graves' ophthalmopathy. CDR3s include the opening cysteine and the closing phenylalanine or tryptophan. A D gene is named only where the DNA matches it firmly.

V: TRBV29-1; D: TRBD2; J: TRBJ2-7; CDR3: CSVEDRGGAGRREYEQYF
V: TRBV28; D: .; J: TRBJ1-5; CDR3: CASWPGGGLPQHF
V: TRBV13; D: TRBD2; J: TRBJ2-5; CDR3: CASSATTSGEGTQYF
V: TRBV29-1; D: TRBD1; J: TRBJ2-3; CDR3: CSVPGQATDTQYF
V: TRBV5-1; D: .; J: TRBJ1-4; CDR3: CASSQGRNEKLFF
V: TRBV7-9; D: .; J: TRBJ2-3; CDR3: CASSPRGAQGPTDTQYF
V: TRBV6-1; D: TRBD2; J: TRBJ2-1; CDR3: CASSGLAGGPARHEQFF
V: TRBV12-3/TRBV12-4; D: TRBD1; J: TRBJ2-3; CDR3: CASSGTGGRGTDTQYF
V: TRBV7-2; D: TRBD1; J: TRBJ2-7; CDR3: CASSLARTGESGEQYF
V: TRBV19; D: .; J: TRBJ2-7; CDR3: CASSTNTGSYEQYF
V: TRBV3-1; D: TRBD2; J: TRBJ2-7; CDR3: CASSRVPGLAGDEQYF
V: TRBV5-1; D: TRBD1; J: TRBJ1-2; CDR3: CASSSGGDRAYYGYTF
V: TRBV3-1; D: TRBD2; J: TRBJ2-1; CDR3: CASSQPSQGLAGVMIDEQFF
V: TRBV6-6; D: .; J: TRBJ1-1; CDR3: CASSYSMGSRNAEAFF
V: TRBV19; D: TRBD2; J: TRBJ2-5; CDR3: CASSIETSGQETQYF
V: TRBV6-1; D: TRBD1; J: TRBJ2-7; CDR3: CAITSPGQSSYEQYF
V: TRBV20-1; D: TRBD2; J: TRBJ2-2; CDR3: CSARGQRENTGELFF
V: TRBV28; D: .; J: TRBJ1-1; CDR3: CASGQGQMGNTEAFF
V: TRBV28; D: TRBD2; J: TRBJ2-1; CDR3: CASSPLTSGRAPPNNEQFF
V: TRBV18; D: .; J: TRBJ2-1; CDR3: CASSPQRISSYNEQFF
V: TRBV6-1; D: TRBD1; J: TRBJ2-5; CDR3: CASSGTTGVGETQYF
V: TRBV9; D: .; J: TRBJ2-7; CDR3: CASSVEGGRSYEQYF
V: TRBV6-2/TRBV6-3; D: TRBD2; J: TRBJ2-1; CDR3: CASNGRLAGVNEQFF
V: TRBV19; D: TRBD2; J: TRBJ2-1; CDR3: CASTHSREVYEQFF
V: TRBV13; D: .; J: TRBJ2-1; CDR3: CASSELTYYNEQFF
V: TRBV6-2/TRBV6-3; D: .; J: TRBJ1-2; CDR3: CASSPLGRYYGYGYTF
V: TRBV5-1; D: .; J: TRBJ2-3; CDR3: CASTPGGEVDTQYF
V: TRBV5-1; D: .; J: TRBJ2-2; CDR3: CASSLDWGRSGELFF
V: TRBV15; D: TRBD1; J: TRBJ2-3; CDR3: CATSREDRGFTDTQYF
V: TRBV5-1; D: TRBD1; J: TRBJ1-1; CDR3: CASSQTGGPTEAFF
V: TRBV5-1; D: TRBD1; J: TRBJ2-2; CDR3: CASREYGTANTGELFF
V: TRBV27; D: .; J: TRBJ2-7; CDR3: CASSRDSRNYEQYF
V: TRBV2; D: .; J: TRBJ2-7; CDR3: CASQAYEQYF
V: TRBV20-1; D: TRBD1; J: TRBJ1-4; CDR3: CSATRGRPNEKLFF
V: TRBV6-6; D: TRBD2; J: TRBJ2-1; CDR3: CASSYSLAGFHEQFF
V: TRBV30; D: TRBD1; J: TRBJ2-7; CDR3: CAFQKAGGSYEQYF
V: TRBV27; D: TRBD1; J: TRBJ1-1; CDR3: CASSGTGVFEAFF
V: TRBV12-3/TRBV12-4; D: .; J: TRBJ2-1; CDR3: CASSPTADNEQFF